Each of the 26 T cell receptor beta chains below was sequenced from the same sample in a study of blood T cell repertoires in COVID-19. Sequencing was performed with immunoSEQ multiplex PCR; in TCRdb, only in-frame clones are kept and a portion is missing. The sample includes about 200,000 clones, 85% to 90% of them seen just once. The sample taken for sequencing was PBMCs or T cells enriched from blood (not recorded which). All receptors derive from a man aged 30 to 39 who had recovered from COVID-19.

V is TRBV7-9 and J is TRBJ2-7; D is perhaps TRBD2 (6 bases). The CDR3 contains 16 residues. Trimming left V 5 bases short and J 6 bases short, with 23 bases between. Germline CDR1 is SEHNR and CDR2 is FQNEAQ (reference sequence). In DNA, the CDR3 is TGTGCCAGCAGCCCCGACGGGGTGGCGGGGCGACTCGAGCAGTACTTC. Translation: CASSPDGVAGRLEQYF. The variable domain in full, completed from reference TRBV7-9 and TRBJ2-7, reads DTGVSQNPRHKITKRGQNVTFRCDPISEHNRLYWYRQTLGQGPEFLTYFQNEAQLEKSRLLSDRFSAERPKGSFSTLEIQRTEQGDSAMYLCASSPDGVAGRLEQYFGPGTRLTVT.

The J gene is TRBJ2-1, the V gene TRBV5-4; weak D call: TRBD2 (7 bases). This CDR3 spans 16 amino acids. V was trimmed by 1 base and J by 8 bases, leaving 19 bases between them. Germline V gene sequence: CDR1 SGHNT, CDR2 YYREEE (reference sequence). In DNA form, the CDR3 reads TGTGCCAGCAGCTTGATGATGAGGGGGGGCCTCGATGAGCAGTTCTTC. Translation: CASSLMMRGGLDEQFF.

This chain links TRBV11-2 with TRBJ2-7; tentatively, D is TRBD2 (7 bases). CDR3 length: 16 residues. V lost 5 bases and J 6 bases, leaving 23 bases between the germline ends. Germline-derived CDR1 and CDR2 are SGHAT and FQNNGV. Written as DNA, the CDR3 is TGTGCCAGCAGCGCAGGGGTGGGCGCGGGAGCGGGCGAGCAGTACTTC. Its protein product is CASSAGVGAGAGEQYF.

V usage is TRBV20-1 and J usage is TRBJ2-5; unclear D gene. There are 10 residues in the CDR3. The V gene lost 3 bases and the J gene lost 5 bases, with 4 bases spanning the gap. CDR1 DFQATT and CDR2 SNEGSKA come from the germline V gene (reference sequence). DNA of the CDR3: TGCAGTGCTAGGCGGGAGACCCAGTACTTC. It encodes CSARRETQYF.

V is TRBV5-1 and J is TRBJ2-1; 8 bases fit TRBD2. Trimming cost V 0 bases and J 8 bases; bases outside gene matches: 10. Germline assignment: CDR1 SGHRS and CDR2 YFSETQ. This CDR3 is 16 amino acids long. CDR3 sequence reads: CASSLDGAGAGDEQFF. The CDR3 DNA is TGCGCCAGCAGCTTGGATGGAGCGGGAGCTGGGGATGAGCAGTTCTTC.

The genes are TRBV25-1 and TRBJ1-1; 10 bases fit TRBD1. V was clipped by 4 bases and J by 3 bases; unmatched bases: 5. The germline CDR1 and CDR2 sequences are MGHDK and SYGVNS. The CDR3 is 15 residues long. The CDR3 region is CASSGLGTGDTEAFF. CDR3 nucleotides: TGTGCCAGCAGTGGCCTTGGGACAGGGGACACTGAAGCTTTCTTT. Filled out from reference TRBV25-1 and TRBJ1-1, the complete variable domain reads EADIYQTPRYLVIGTGKKITLECSQTMGHDKMYWYQQDPGMELHLIHYSYGVNSTEKGDLSSESTVSRIRTEHFPLTLESARPSHTSQYLCASSGLGTGDTEAFFGQGTRLTVV.

The chain has TRBV3-1 (or the pseudogene TRBV3-2) and TRBJ1-2; D gene ambiguous. V was cut by 2 bases and J by 1 base, with 14 bases left in between. Germline loops: CDR1 LGHDT, CDR2 YNNKEL (reference sequence). The CDR3 is 16 residues long. The CDR3 here is CASSQSTWGGNYGYTF. The CDR3 DNA follows: TGTGCCAGCAGCCAATCGACGTGGGGAGGTAACTATGGCTACACCTTC.

The CDR3 DNA sequence: TGTGCCAGCAGCTTGTTGAGCTATGGCTACACCTTC. This gives the protein CASSLLSYGYTF. V gene TRBV5-5 combines with J gene TRBJ1-2; unclear D gene. This CDR3 is 12 amino acids long. Germline CDR1 SGHKS, CDR2 YYEKEE (reference sequence). V was clipped by 1 base and J by 4 bases, with 5 bases between them.

J is TRBJ2-5 and V is TRBV7-9; D not certain. The V gene's germline CDR1 is SEHNR and CDR2 FQNEAQ (reference sequence). The CDR3 is made up of 14 amino acids. V lost 0 bases and J lost 7, with 12 bases in between. In DNA form, the CDR3 reads TGTGCCAGCAGCTTAGCCGGCTCAGGAAGGACCCAGTACTTC. Translation: CASSLAGSGRTQYF.

This clone appeared a few times. This sequence joins TRBV4-1 and TRBJ2-1; D not resolved. Trimming removed 2 bases at V and 3 bases at J, with 17 bases between. The CDR3 loop spans 17 amino acids. The V gene's germline CDR1 is MGHRA and CDR2 YSYEKL. CDR3: CASSQYVVSPHYNEQFF. DNA for the CDR3: TGCGCCAGCAGCCAATACGTCGTGAGCCCTCACTACAATGAGCAGTTCTTC.

The genes are TRBV19 and TRBJ2-5, with D unclear. CDR1 is LNHDA, CDR2 SQIVND, per germline (reference sequence). V lost 7 bases, J lost 2 bases, and 11 bases lay in between. This CDR3 has 13 amino acids. The CDR3 DNA follows: TGTGCCAGTACCCCGGGTTCACAAGAGACCCAGTACTTC. This encodes CASTPGSQETQYF. Complete variable domain (other parts from reference TRBV19 and TRBJ2-5): DGGITQSPKYLFRKEGQNVTLSCEQNLNHDAMYWYRQDPGQGLRLIYYSQIVNDFQKGDIAEGYSVSREKKESFPLTVTSAQKNPTAFYLCASTPGSQETQYFGPGTRLLVL.

This chain uses TRBV19 with TRBJ1-2; 11 nucleotides line up with TRBD1. Germline assignment: CDR1 LNHDA and CDR2 SQIVND (reference sequence). J gave up 1 base and V 4 bases, and 5 bases lay outside the gene matches. The CDR3 sequence is 16 residues long. The CDR3 nucleotides read TGTGCCAGTAGTACACGGACAGGGGGCGGTAACTATGGCTACACCTTC. It is translated as CASSTRTGGGNYGYTF.

The chain uses TRBV7-8 and TRBJ1-2; possible D gene TRBD1, 5 bases. Germline V gives CDR1 SGHVS, CDR2 FQNEAQ. The CDR3 totals 17 residues. Trimming left V 5 bases short and J 2 bases short, with 21 bases between. In DNA form, the CDR3 reads TGTGCCAGCAGCCCAACATTTCTACAGACAGACAACTATGGCTACACCTTC. Translated, it gives CASSPTFLQTDNYGYTF.

The rearrangement links TRBV19 to TRBJ2-3; no clear D gene. Germline V lookup: CDR1 LNHDA, CDR2 SQIVND (reference sequence). Trimming removed 3 bases at V and 9 bases at J, with 10 bases between. The CDR3 has 12 amino acids. The CDR3 nucleotides are TGTGCCAGTAGTATCCGCGGCGGAACGCAGTATTTT. This gives the protein CASSIRGGTQYF.

The V and J genes are TRBV5-1 and TRBJ2-2; TRBD2 is a possible D gene (6 bases). The CDR3 length is 14 residues. Trimming left V 4 bases short and J 3 bases short, with 10 bases between. From germline, CDR1 is SGHRS and CDR2 YFSETQ. CDR3 sequence: CASSPRGDTGELFF. The CDR3 region has the DNA TGCGCCAGCAGCCCCCGCGGGGACACCGGGGAGCTGTTTTTT.

The chain has TRBV18 and TRBJ2-3, with 11 bases that match TRBD2. Germline loops: CDR1 KGHSH, CDR2 LQKENI. Trimming took 0 bases from V and 2 from J; bases not matched to a gene: 7. There are 18 residues in the CDR3. The CDR3 DNA reads TGTGCCAGCTCACCACCGGCTGGGACTAGCGGATTCACAGATACGCAGTATTTT. Protein sequence: CASSPPAGTSGFTDTQYF. The entire variable domain, with the rest obtained from reference TRBV18 and TRBJ2-3, is as follows: NAGVMQNPRHLVRRRGQEARLRCSPMKGHSHVYWYRQLPEEGLKFMVYLQKENIIDESGMPKERFSAEFPKEGPSILRIQQVVRGDSAAYFCASSPPAGTSGFTDTQYFGPGTRLTVL.

The chain recombines TRBV6-1 with TRBJ2-7, with 8 bases matching TRBD1. The germline CDR1 and CDR2 sequences are MNHNS and SASEGT. V was pared by 2 bases and J by 5 bases, with 5 bases of the junction left unmatched. The CDR3 contains 14 residues. CDR3 amino acids: CASSEWTGSNEQYF. CDR3 nucleotides: TGTGCCAGCAGTGAATGGACAGGGAGCAACGAGCAGTACTTC.

V and J are TRBV6-5 and TRBJ1-6, with TRBD1 identical over 10 bases. The CDR3 covers 15 residues. V shed 6 bases, J shed 9 bases, and the junction held 8 bases outside the gene matches. The V gene's germline CDR1 is MNHEY and CDR2 SVGAGI. For the CDR3, the DNA is TGTGCCAGCAGGGATCGGACAGGGGGTCTTTCACCCCTCCACTTT. It encodes CASRDRTGGLSPLHF.

The chain couples TRBV6-2 or TRBV6-3 to TRBJ2-7, with unresolved D. CDR3 length equals 11 residues. V was cut by 5 bases and J by 6 bases, with 8 bases left in between. The V gene's germline CDR1 is MNHEY and CDR2 SVGEGT. This CDR3 reads CASSQLFEQYF. CDR3 DNA sequence: TGTGCCAGCAGTCAACTTTTCGAGCAGTACTTC.

This chain joins TRBV5-1 and TRBJ2-3, with unresolved D. Per germline, CDR1 SGHRS and CDR2 YFSETQ. The CDR3 has 14 residues. The V end lost 4 bases, the J end lost 6 bases, and 15 bases lay between the germline ends. CDR3 residues: CASSPVRSSDTQYF. CDR3 sequence (DNA): TGCGCCAGCAGCCCGGTCCGTTCGTCGGATACGCAGTATTTT.

This clone has only one observation. The rearrangement joins TRBV5-4 to TRBJ2-7; no firm D call. Germline CDR1 and CDR2: SGHNT and YYREEE (reference sequence). V lost 4 bases and J lost 0, with 11 bases in between. The CDR3 has 14 residues. CDR3 coding DNA: TGTGCCAGCAGCGCACACGTAAGCTCCTACGAGCAGTACTTC. Translation: CASSAHVSSYEQYF.

J is TRBJ1-2 and V is TRBV5-1, with 8 bases that match TRBD1. Germline V gene data show CDR1 as SGHRS and CDR2 as YFSETQ. The junction had 4 bases not matched to a gene; V was cut back by 5 bases and J by 4 bases. The CDR3 is 13 amino acids. For the CDR3, the DNA is TGCGCCAGCAGTCGCGGACAGGGCTATGGCTACACCTTC. Its translation: CASSRGQGYGYTF. Full variable domain (remainder filled in from reference TRBV5-1 and TRBJ1-2): KAGVTQTPRYLIKTRGQQVTLSCSPISGHRSVSWYQQTPGQGLQFLFEYFSETQRNKGNFPGRFSGRQFSNSRSEMNVSTLELGDSALYLCASSRGQGYGYTFGSGTRLTVV.

This chain joins TRBV5-4 and TRBJ1-4, with D perhaps TRBD1 (6 bases). V lost 2 bases to trimming and J lost 3 bases, with 14 bases between them. CDR1 SGHNT and CDR2 YYREEE come from the germline V gene (reference sequence). The length of the CDR3 is 16 residues. The CDR3 protein is CASSLTPRGPNEKLFF. In DNA form, the CDR3 reads TGTGCCAGCAGCTTAACGCCCAGGGGACCTAATGAAAAACTGTTTTTT.

The CDR3 region is CASSISATGVGNEQFF. The CDR3 coding sequence is TGTGCCAGTAGTATATCCGCCACAGGGGTCGGCAATGAGCAGTTCTTC. The chain carries TRBV19 and TRBJ2-1, with TRBD1 matching 7 bases. J was trimmed by 6 bases and V by 2 bases; bases with no gene match: 10. This CDR3 comprises 16 residues. Germline CDR1 reads LNHDA; CDR2 reads SQIVND (reference sequence).

The V call is TRBV5-4, the J call TRBJ1-1, with 7 positions matching TRBD1. The CDR3 covers 15 residues. Per germline, CDR1 SGHNT and CDR2 YYREEE (reference sequence). The junction had 5 bases not matched to a gene; V was cut back by 0 bases and J by 3 bases. The CDR3 protein is CASSLGAGGHTEAFF. In DNA form, the CDR3 reads TGTGCCAGCAGCTTGGGGGCAGGGGGGCACACTGAAGCTTTCTTT.

This rearrangement joins TRBV30 to TRBJ2-1, with a tentative D call TRBD1 (5 bases). The CDR3 runs 14 residues. V lost 3 bases and J 6 bases, leaving 15 bases between the germline ends. Germline lookup yields CDR1 GTSNPN and CDR2 SVGIG (reference sequence). The CDR3 here is CAWSSTGSGNEQFF. The CDR3 DNA is TGTGCCTGGAGCTCCACAGGATCGGGCAATGAGCAGTTCTTC.